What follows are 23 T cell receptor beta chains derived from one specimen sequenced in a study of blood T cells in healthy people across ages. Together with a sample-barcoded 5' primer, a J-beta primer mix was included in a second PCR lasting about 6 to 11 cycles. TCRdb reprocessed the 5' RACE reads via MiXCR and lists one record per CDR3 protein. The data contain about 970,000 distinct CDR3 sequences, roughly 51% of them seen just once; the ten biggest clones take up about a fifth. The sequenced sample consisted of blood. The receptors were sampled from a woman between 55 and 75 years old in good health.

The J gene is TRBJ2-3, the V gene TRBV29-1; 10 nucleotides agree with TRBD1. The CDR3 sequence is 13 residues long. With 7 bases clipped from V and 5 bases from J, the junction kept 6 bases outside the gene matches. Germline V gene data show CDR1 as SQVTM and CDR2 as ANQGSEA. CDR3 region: CSGGTGAVDTQYF. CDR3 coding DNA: TGCAGCGGGGGGACAGGGGCTGTAGATACGCAGTATTTT.

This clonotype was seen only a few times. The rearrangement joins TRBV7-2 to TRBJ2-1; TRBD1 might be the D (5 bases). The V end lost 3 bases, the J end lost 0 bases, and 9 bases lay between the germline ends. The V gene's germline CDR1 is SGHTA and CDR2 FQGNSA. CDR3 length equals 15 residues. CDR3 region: CASSFQGFSYNEQFF. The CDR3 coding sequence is TGTGCCAGCAGCTTCCAGGGCTTCTCCTACAATGAGCAGTTCTTC. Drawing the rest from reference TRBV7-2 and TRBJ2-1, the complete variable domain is GAGVSQSPSNKVTEKGKDVELRCDPISGHTALYWYRQSLGQGLEFLIYFQGNSAPDKSGLPSDRFSAERTGGSVSTLTIQRTQQEDSAVYLCASSFQGFSYNEQFFGPGTRLTVL.

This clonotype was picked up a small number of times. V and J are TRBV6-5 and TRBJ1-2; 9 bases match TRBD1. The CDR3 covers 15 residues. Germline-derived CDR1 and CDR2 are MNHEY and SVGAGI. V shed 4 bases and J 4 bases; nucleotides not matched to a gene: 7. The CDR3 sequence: CASSSPGQGLYGYTF. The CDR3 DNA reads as TGTGCCAGCAGTTCCCCGGGACAGGGACTCTATGGCTACACCTTC.

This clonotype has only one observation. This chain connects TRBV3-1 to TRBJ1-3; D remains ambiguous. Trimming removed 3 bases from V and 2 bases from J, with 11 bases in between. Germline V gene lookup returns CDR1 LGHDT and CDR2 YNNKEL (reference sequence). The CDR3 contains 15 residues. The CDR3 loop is CASSQARVPGNTIYF. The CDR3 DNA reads TGTGCCAGCAGCCAGGCTAGAGTCCCTGGAAACACCATATATTTT.

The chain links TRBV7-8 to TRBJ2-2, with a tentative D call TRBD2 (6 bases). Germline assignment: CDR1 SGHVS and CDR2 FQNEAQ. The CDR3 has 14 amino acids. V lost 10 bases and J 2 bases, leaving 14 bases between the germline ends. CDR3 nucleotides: TGTGCCAACGGAGGGCTACCCAACACCGGGGAGCTGTTTTTT. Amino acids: CANGGLPNTGELFF.

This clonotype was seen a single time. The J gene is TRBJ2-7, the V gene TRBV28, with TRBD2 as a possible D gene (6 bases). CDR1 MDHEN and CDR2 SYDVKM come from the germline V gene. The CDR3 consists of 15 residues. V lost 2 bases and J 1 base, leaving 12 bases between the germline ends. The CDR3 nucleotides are TGTGCCAGCAGTTTACCCGGGACTCAGTCCTACGAGCAGTACTTC. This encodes CASSLPGTQSYEQYF.

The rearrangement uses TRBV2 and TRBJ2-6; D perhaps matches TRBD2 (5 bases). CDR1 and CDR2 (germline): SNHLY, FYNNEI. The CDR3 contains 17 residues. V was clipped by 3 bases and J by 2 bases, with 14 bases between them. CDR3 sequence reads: CASSDGGSFPGANVLTF. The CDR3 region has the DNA TGTGCCAGCAGTGATGGAGGCAGTTTCCCTGGGGCCAACGTCCTGACTTTC.

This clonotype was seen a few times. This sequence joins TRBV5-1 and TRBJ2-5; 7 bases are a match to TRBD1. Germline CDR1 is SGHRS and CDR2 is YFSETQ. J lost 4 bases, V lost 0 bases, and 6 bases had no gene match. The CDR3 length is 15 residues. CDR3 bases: TGCGCCAGCAGCTTGGATCAGGGGGATGGAGAGACCCAGTACTTC. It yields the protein CASSLDQGDGETQYF.

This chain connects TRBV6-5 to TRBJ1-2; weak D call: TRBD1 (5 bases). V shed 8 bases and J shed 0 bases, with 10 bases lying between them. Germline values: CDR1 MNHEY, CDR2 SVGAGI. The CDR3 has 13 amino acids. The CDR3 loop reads CASLGRSNYGYTF. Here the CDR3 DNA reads TGTGCCAGCCTGGGGCGTTCTAACTATGGCTACACCTTC.

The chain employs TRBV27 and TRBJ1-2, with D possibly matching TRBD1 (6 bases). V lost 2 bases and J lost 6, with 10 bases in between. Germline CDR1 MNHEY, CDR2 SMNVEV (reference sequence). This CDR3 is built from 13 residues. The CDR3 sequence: CASSLQGQDGYTF. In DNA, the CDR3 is TGTGCCAGCAGTTTACAGGGGCAGGATGGCTACACCTTC.

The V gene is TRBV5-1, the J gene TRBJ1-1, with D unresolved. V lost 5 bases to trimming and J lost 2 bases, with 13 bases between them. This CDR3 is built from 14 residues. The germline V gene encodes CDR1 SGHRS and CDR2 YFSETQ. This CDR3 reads CASRVRGDNTEAFF. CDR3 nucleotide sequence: TGCGCCAGCAGGGTACGCGGGGATAACACTGAAGCTTTCTTT.

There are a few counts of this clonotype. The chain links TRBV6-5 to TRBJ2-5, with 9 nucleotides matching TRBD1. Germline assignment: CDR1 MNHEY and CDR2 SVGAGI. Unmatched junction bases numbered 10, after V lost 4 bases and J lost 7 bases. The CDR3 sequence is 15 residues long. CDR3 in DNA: TGTGCCAGCAGTTGGGACAGGGATACTCGTGTGACCCAGTACTTC. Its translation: CASSWDRDTRVTQYF.

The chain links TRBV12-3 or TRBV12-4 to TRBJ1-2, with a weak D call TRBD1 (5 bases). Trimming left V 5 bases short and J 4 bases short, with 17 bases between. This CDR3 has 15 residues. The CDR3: CASSARGIDSYGYTF. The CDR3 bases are TGTGCCAGCAGTGCACGGGGGATTGACAGCTATGGCTACACCTTC.

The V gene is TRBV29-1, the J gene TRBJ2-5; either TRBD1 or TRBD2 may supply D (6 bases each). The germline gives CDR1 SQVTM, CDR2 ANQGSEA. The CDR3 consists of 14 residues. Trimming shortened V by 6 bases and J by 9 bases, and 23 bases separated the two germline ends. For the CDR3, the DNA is TGCAGCGTGGCCTCGGGGGCACAACAGGAGCCCCAGTACTTC. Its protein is CSVASGAQQEPQYF.

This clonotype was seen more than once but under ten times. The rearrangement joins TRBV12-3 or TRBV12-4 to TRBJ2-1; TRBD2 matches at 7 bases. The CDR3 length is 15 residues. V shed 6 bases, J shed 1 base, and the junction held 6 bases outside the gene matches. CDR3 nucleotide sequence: TGTGCCAGCAGGGCTAGCGGAGCATCCTACAATGAGCAGTTCTTC. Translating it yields CASRASGASYNEQFF.

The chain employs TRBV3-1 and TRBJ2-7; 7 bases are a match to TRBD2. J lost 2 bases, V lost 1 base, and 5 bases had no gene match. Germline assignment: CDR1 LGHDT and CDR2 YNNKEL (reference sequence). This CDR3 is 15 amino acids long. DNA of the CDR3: TGTGCCAGCAGCCAAGCTCTAGCGGACCCCTACGAGCAGTACTTC. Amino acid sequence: CASSQALADPYEQYF.

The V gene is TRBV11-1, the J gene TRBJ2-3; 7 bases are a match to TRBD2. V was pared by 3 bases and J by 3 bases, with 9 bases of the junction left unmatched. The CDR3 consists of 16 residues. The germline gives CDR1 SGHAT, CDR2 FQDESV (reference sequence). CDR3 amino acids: CASSLGSGFHTDTQYF. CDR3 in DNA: TGTGCCAGCAGCTTGGGTAGCGGGTTCCATACAGATACGCAGTATTTT.

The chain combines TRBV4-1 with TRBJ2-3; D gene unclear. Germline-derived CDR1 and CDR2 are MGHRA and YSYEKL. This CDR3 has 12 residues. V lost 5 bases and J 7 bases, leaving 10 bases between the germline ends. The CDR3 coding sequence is TGCGCCAGCAGCGCCCTAGGATATACGCAGTATTTT. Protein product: CASSALGYTQYF.

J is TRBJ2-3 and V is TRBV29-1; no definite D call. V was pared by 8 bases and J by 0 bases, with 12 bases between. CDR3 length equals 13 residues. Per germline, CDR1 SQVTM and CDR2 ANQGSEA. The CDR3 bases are TGCAGCATTGGTGCCTCGAGCACAGATACGCAGTATTTT. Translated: CSIGASSTDTQYF.

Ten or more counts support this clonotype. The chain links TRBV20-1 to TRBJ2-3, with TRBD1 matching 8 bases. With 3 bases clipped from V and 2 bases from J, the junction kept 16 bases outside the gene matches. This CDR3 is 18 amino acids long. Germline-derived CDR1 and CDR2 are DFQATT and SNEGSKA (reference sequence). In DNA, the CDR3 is TGCAGTGCTAGCCCCCTGGACAGGGACATCTCACACACAGATACGCAGTATTTT. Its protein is CSASPLDRDISHTDTQYF.

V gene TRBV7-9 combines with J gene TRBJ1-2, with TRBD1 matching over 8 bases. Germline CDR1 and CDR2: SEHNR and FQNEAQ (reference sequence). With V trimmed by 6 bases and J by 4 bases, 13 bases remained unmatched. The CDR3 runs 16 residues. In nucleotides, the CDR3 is TGTGCCAGCAGATCCGGGACAGGAAAAGCTAGCTATGGCTACACCTTC. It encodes CASRSGTGKASYGYTF. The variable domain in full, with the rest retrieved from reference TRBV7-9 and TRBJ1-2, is DTGVSQNPRHKITKRGQNVTFRCDPISEHNRLYWYRQTLGQGPEFLTYFQNEAQLEKSRLLSDRFSAERPKGSFSTLEIQRTEQGDSAMYLCASRSGTGKASYGYTFGSGTRLTVV.

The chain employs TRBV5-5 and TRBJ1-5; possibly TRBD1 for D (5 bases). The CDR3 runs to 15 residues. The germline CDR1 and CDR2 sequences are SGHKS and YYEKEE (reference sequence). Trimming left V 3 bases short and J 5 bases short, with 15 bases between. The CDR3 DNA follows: TGTGCCAGCAGCTCAGGGACGGGGGAACATCAGCCCCAGCATTTT. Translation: CASSSGTGEHQPQHF. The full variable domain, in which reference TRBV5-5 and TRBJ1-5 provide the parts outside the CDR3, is DAGVTQSPTHLIKTRGQQVTLRCSPISGHKSVSWYQQVLGQGPQFIFQYYEKEERGRGNFPDRFSARQFPNYSSELNVNALLLGDSALYLCASSSGTGEHQPQHFGDGTRLSIL.

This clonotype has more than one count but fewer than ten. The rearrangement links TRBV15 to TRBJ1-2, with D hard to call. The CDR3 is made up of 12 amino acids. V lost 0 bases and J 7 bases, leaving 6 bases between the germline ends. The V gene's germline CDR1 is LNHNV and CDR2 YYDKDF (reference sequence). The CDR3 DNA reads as TGTGCCACCAGCAGAGATATCGCTGGCTACACCTTC. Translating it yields CATSRDIAGYTF.